This paragraph reports one TCR beta chain. Its antigen is as yet unknown. The V gene's germline CDR1 is SGHTA and CDR2 FQGNSA. The CDR3 length is 14 residues. With 5 bases removed from V and 6 bases from J, the gap between germline ends came to 14 bases. TCRdb independently ran MiXCR on the RT-PCR reads; one entry per CDR3 protein. This table holds about 650,000 distinct CDR3 sequences, about 15% found once. This specimen belongs to a study of response to subunit inactivated influenza vaccine. The study, taken as a whole, reports: The authors offered the suggestion that each seasonal influenza vaccination recruits few new T cells.

The source is a man aged 50 to 60 who received an inactivated influenza vaccine. The J gene is TRBJ2-4, the V gene TRBV7-2; TRBD1 might be the D (6 bases). The sample in question was PBMCs from blood, obtained roughly 13 days after vaccination. The CDR3 sequence is CASSIYRAANIQYF. The DNA for the CDR3 is TGTGCCAGCAGCATTTACAGGGCGGCAAACATTCAGTACTTC.